These T cell receptor beta chains were read from a single sample in a study of T cells in localized non-small cell lung cancer. Produced via immunoSEQ multiplex PCR; TCRdb's table is partial and in-frame only. The sample consists of about 15,000 clones, 75% to 90% of them appearing once. The specimen was peripheral blood, collected before any cancer treatment. The receptor source for this set is a female donor older than 55 with stage I squamous cell lung carcinoma. Both conserved end residues are part of each CDR3.

v_call	j_call	cdr3_aa
TRBV6-4	TRBJ2-2	CASSEGTSSTGGLFF
TRBV9	TRBJ1-2	CASSVGKWGYGYTF
TRBV11-3	TRBJ2-2	CASSLQHTGELFF
TRBV10-2	TRBJ2-1	CASSDLARSIVNNEQFF
TRBV7-8	TRBJ2-7	CASSNAVLNEQYF
TRBV28	TRBJ2-7	CASSNKGAGYEQYF
TRBV28	TRBJ2-1	CASSFGGSMNNEQFF
TRBV4-2	TRBJ2-1	CASSRRGDNEQFF
TRBV4-2	TRBJ2-1	CASSSGTGVDEQFF
TRBV4-1	TRBJ1-2	CASSLWNLKVQGEKDGYTF
TRBV7-2	TRBJ1-1	CASSSSGEGTEAFF
TRBV7-9	TRBJ1-1	CASSLDGQGHTEAFF
TRBV29-1	TRBJ2-7	CSARSEGAVYEQYF
TRBV19	TRBJ2-1	CASRGPGTGLGNEQFF
TRBV21-1	TRBJ2-1	CASSAGLAGTHNEQFF
TRBV21-1	TRBJ2-7	CASSKALAGGSYEQYF
TRBV5-1	TRBJ1-4	CASSLDPQGAANEKLFF
TRBV6-1	TRBJ1-2	CASSLQPGLNYGYTF
TRBV28	TRBJ2-7	CASSRRDFSYEQYF
TRBV5-1	TRBJ2-7	CASSSQGGGYEQYF
TRBV5-5	TRBJ1-5	CASSLGGGAEDQPQHF
TRBV6-1	TRBJ2-7	CASSEGLSSSYEQYF
TRBV7-9	TRBJ2-6	CASSSNNRASGANVLTF
TRBV15	TRBJ1-1	CATSSGSTPPTEAFF
TRBV6-1	TRBJ2-3	CASSEEGVADTQYF
TRBV5-4	TRBJ1-1	CASSLGGGVGTEAFF
TRBV6-5	TRBJ2-5	CASGNGAGVGETQYF
TRBV18	TRBJ1-1	CASSPNLGQGRRWAEAFF
TRBV25-1	TRBJ1-2	CASTGQGEGYTF
TRBV4-2	TRBJ2-5	CASSQEVRTSERNQETQYF